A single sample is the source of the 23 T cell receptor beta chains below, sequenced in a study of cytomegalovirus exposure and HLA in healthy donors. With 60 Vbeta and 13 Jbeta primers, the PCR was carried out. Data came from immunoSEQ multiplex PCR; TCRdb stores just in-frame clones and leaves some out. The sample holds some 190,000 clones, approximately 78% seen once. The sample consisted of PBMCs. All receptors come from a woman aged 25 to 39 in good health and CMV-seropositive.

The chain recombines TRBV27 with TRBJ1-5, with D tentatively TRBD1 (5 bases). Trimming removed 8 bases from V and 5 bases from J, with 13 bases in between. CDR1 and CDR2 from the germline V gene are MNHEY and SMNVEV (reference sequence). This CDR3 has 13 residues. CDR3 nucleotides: TGTGCCAGCTCAGGAACAGGTTATCAGCCCCAGCATTTT. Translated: CASSGTGYQPQHF.

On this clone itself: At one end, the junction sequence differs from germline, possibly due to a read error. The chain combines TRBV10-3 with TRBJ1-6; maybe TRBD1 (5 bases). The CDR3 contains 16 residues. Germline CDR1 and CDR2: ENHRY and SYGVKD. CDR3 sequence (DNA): TGTGCCATCAGTGAATCGAAGGGACTCAATAATTCACCCCCCCACTTT. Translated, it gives CAISESKGLNNSPPHF.

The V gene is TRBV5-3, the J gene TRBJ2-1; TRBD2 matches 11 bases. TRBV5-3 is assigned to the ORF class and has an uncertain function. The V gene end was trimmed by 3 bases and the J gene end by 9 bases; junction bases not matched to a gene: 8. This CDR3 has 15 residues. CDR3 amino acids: CARSSTSGEVCEQFF. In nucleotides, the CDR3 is TGTGCCAGAAGCTCGACTAGCGGGGAGGTATGTGAGCAGTTCTTC.

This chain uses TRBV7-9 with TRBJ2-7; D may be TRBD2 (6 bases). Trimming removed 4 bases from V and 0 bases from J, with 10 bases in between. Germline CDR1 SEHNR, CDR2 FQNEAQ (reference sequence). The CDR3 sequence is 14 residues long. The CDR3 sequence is CASSWGLSSYEQYF. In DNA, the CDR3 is TGTGCCAGCAGCTGGGGACTCAGCTCCTACGAGCAGTACTTC.

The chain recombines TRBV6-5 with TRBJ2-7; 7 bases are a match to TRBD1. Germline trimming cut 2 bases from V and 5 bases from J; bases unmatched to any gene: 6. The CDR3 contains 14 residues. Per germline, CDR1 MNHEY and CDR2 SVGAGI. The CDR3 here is CASSYQGEANEQYF. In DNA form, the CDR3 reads TGTGCCAGCAGTTACCAGGGGGAAGCGAACGAGCAGTACTTC.

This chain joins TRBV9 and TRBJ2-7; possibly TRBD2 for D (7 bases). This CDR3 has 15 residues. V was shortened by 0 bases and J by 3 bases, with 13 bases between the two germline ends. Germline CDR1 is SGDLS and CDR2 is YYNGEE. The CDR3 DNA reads TGTGCCAGCAGCGTAGAGGGGGGGCGCATCTACGAGCAGTACTTC. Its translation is CASSVEGGRIYEQYF. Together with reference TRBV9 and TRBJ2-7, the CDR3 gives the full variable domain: DSGVTQTPKHLITATGQRVTLRCSPRSGDLSVYWYQQSLDQGLQFLIQYYNGEERAKGNILERFSAQQFPDLHSELNLSSLELGDSALYFCASSVEGGRIYEQYFGPGTRLTVT.

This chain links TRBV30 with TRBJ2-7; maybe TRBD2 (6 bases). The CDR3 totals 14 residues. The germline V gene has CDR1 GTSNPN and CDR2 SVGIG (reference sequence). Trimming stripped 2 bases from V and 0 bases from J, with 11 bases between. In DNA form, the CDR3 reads TGTGCCTGGAGTCCGGGGAGGACCTCCTACGAGCAGTACTTC. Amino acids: CAWSPGRTSYEQYF.

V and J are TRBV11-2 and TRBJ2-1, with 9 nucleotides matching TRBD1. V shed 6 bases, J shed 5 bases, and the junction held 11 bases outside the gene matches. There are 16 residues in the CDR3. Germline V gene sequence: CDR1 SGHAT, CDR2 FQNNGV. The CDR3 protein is CASSLTGGLKDNEQFF. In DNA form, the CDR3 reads TGTGCCAGCAGTTTAACAGGGGGCTTAAAGGACAATGAGCAGTTCTTC. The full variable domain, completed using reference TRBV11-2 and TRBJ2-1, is EAGVAQSPRYKIIEKRQSVAFWCNPISGHATLYWYQQILGQGPKLLIQFQNNGVVDDSQLPKDRFSAERLKGVDSTLKIQPAKLEDSAVYLCASSLTGGLKDNEQFFGPGTRLTVL.

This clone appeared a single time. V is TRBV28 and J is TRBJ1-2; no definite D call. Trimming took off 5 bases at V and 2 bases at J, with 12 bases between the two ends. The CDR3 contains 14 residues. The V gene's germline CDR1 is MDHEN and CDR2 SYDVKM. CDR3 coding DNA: TGTGCCAGCAGTCACCGGGGTGAGAACTATGGCTACACCTTC. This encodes CASSHRGENYGYTF.

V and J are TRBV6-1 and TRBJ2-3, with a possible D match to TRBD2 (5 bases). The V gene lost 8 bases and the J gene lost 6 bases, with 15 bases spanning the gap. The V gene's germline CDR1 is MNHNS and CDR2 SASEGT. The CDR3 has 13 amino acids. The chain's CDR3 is CASRGPGRDTQYF. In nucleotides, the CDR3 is TGTGCCAGCCGCGGGCCAGGTAGGGATACGCAGTATTTT.

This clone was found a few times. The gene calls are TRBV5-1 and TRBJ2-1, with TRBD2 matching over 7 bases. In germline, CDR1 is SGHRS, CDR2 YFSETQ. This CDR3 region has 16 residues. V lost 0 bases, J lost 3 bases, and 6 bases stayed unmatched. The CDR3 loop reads CASSLVGGGGYNEQFF. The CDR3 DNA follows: TGCGCCAGCAGCTTGGTGGGTGGCGGGGGCTACAATGAGCAGTTCTTC.

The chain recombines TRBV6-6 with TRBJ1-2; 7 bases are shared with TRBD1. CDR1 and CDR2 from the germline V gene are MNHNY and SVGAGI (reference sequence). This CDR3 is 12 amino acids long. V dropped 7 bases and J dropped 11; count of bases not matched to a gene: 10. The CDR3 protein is CASNSGQAPYTF. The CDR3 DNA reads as TGTGCCAGCAATTCCGGACAGGCCCCTTACACCTTC.

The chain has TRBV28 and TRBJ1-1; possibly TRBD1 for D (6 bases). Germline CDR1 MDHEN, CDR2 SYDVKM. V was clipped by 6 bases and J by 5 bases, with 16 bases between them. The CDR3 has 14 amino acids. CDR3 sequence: CASRLQGWQTEAFF. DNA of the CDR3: TGTGCCAGCAGGCTACAGGGATGGCAGACTGAAGCTTTCTTT.

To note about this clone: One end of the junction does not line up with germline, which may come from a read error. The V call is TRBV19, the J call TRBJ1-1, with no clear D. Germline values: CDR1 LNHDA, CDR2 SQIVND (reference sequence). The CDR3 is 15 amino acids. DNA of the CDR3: TGTGCCAGTAGTATAGCGGGTAGAGTGAAAACTGAAGCTTTCTTT. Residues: CASSIAGRVKTEAFF.

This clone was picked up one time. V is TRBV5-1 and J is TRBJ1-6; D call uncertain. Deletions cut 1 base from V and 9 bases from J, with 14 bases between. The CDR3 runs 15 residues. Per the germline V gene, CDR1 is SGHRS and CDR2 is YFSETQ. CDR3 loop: CASSLTGPRGSPLHF. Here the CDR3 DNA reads TGCGCCAGCAGCTTGACCGGCCCCCGAGGTTCACCCCTCCACTTT.

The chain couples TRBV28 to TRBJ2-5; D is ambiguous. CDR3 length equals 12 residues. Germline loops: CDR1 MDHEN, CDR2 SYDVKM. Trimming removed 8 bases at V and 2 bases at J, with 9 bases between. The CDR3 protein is CASAKRQETQYF. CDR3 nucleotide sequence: TGTGCCAGCGCTAAGCGTCAAGAGACCCAGTACTTC. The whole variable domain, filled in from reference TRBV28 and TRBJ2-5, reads DVKVTQSSRYLVKRTGEKVFLECVQDMDHENMFWYRQDPGLGLRLIYFSYDVKMKEKGDIPEGYSVSREKKERFSLILESASTNQTSMYLCASAKRQETQYFGPGTRLLVL.

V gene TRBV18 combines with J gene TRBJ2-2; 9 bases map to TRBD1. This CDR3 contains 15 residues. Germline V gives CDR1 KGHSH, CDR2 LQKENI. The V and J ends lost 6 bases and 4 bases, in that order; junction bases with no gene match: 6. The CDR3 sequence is CASSRDRDSTGELFF. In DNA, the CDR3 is TGTGCCAGCTCCAGGGACAGGGATTCCACCGGGGAGCTGTTTTTT.

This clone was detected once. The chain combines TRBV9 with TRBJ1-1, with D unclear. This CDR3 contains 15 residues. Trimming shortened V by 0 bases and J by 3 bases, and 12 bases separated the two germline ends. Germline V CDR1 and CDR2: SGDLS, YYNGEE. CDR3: CASSVEVGPDTEAFF. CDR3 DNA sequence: TGTGCCAGCAGCGTAGAGGTGGGCCCGGACACTGAAGCTTTCTTT.

The CDR3 loop is CASSQWSSGAYPQFF. In DNA form, the CDR3 reads TGTGCCAGCAGCCAGTGGTCTAGCGGGGCCTACCCGCAGTTCTTC. The rearrangement uses TRBV14 and TRBJ2-1; 9 nucleotides align to TRBD2. This CDR3 has 15 amino acids. V dropped 3 bases and J dropped 12; count of bases not matched to a gene: 12. Germline CDR1 SGHDN, CDR2 FVKESK.

In nucleotides, the CDR3 is TGTGCCAGCAGTTTCAGGGATTCACCCCTCCACTTT. It translates to CASSFRDSPLHF. The chain recombines TRBV27 with TRBJ1-6; perhaps TRBD1 as D (5 bases). The germline CDR1 and CDR2 sequences are MNHEY and SMNVEV (reference sequence). This CDR3 has 12 amino acids. Trimming took 3 bases from V and 8 from J, leaving 5 bases between them.

CDR3 loop: CASSQPADYGYTF. CDR3 in DNA: TGTGCCAGCAGCCAGCCCGCGGACTATGGCTACACCTTC. The gene calls are TRBV4-2 and TRBJ1-2; no reliable D call. This CDR3 spans 13 amino acids. The germline CDR1 and CDR2 sequences are LGHNA and YNFKEQ. Trimming took 3 bases from V and 3 from J, leaving 8 bases between them.

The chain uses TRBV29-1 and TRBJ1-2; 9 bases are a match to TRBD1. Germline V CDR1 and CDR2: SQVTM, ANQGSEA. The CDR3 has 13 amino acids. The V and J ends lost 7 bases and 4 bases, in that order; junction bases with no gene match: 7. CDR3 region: CSAWDRVGYGYTF. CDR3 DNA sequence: TGCAGCGCCTGGGACAGGGTCGGCTATGGCTACACCTTC.

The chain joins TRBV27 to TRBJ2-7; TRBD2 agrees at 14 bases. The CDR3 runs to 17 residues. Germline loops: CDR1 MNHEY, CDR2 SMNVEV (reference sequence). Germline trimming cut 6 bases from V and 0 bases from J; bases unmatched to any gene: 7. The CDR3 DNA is TGTGCCAGCAGGACTAGCGGGAGGGTCCGGATCTCCTACGAGCAGTACTTC. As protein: CASRTSGRVRISYEQYF.